This passage covers 30 T cell receptor beta chains from one sample sequenced in a study of cytomegalovirus exposure and HLA in healthy donors. Amplification used 60 Vbeta primers and 13 Jbeta primers. Assay used: immunoSEQ multiplex PCR; TCRdb lists only in-frame clones, some missing. The table has under 200,000 clones, approximately 81% seen once. The sequenced sample was PBMCs. These TCRs come from a woman aged 18-29 years in good health and CMV-seropositive.

CDR3 amino acids: CASSPGQFQETQYF. Written as DNA, the CDR3 is TGCGCCAGCAGCCCGGGACAGTTCCAAGAGACCCAGTACTTC. The chain employs TRBV5-1 and TRBJ2-5; 7 bases line up with TRBD1. Germline-derived CDR1 and CDR2 are SGHRS and YFSETQ. The CDR3 has 14 residues. Trimming at V came to 4 bases and at J to 1 base, leaving 4 bases not matched to a gene.

This chain links TRBV4-1 with TRBJ2-1, with a possible D match to TRBD1 (6 bases). The V end was cut by 2 bases, the J end by 0 bases, with 14 bases between. CDR3 length equals 17 residues. The germline CDR1 and CDR2 sequences are MGHRA and YSYEKL. The CDR3 region has the DNA TGCGCCAGCAGCCAACCGGGACAAGGTAACTCCTACAATGAGCAGTTCTTC. It specifies CASSQPGQGNSYNEQFF.

Only a few counts were recorded for this clone. The chain has TRBV6-4 and TRBJ2-1; TRBD2 aligns across 11 bases. The trim removed 8 bases at V and 6 bases at J, leaving 9 bases unmatched. The CDR3 consists of 15 residues. Looked up from germline, CDR1 is MRHNA and CDR2 is SNTAGT. CDR3 sequence (DNA): TGTGCCAGCTCGTCTGATAGCGGGGGGGGCAATGAGCAGTTCTTC. Translating it yields CASSSDSGGGNEQFF.

J is TRBJ2-7 and V is TRBV19; 7 bases map to TRBD2. With V trimmed by 6 bases and J by 6 bases, 14 bases remained unmatched. Germline loops: CDR1 LNHDA, CDR2 SQIVND (reference sequence). The CDR3 contains 15 residues. CDR3 loop: CASSGSGGNGLEQYF. The CDR3 nucleotides read TGTGCCAGTAGCGGGTCGGGGGGTAACGGGCTCGAGCAGTACTTC. Drawing the rest from reference TRBV19 and TRBJ2-7, the complete variable domain is DGGITQSPKYLFRKEGQNVTLSCEQNLNHDAMYWYRQDPGQGLRLIYYSQIVNDFQKGDIAEGYSVSREKKESFPLTVTSAQKNPTAFYLCASSGSGGNGLEQYFGPGTRLTVT.

This clone has more than one count but fewer than ten. V and J are TRBV5-4 and TRBJ1-4, with 9 bases that match TRBD1. Trimming at V came to 0 bases and at J to 8 bases, leaving 5 bases not matched to a gene. This CDR3 has 15 amino acids. Germline values: CDR1 SGHNT, CDR2 YYREEE (reference sequence). The CDR3 DNA reads as TGTGCCAGCAGCTTGGGGGACAGGGAAGGGGAAAAACTGTTTTTT. Translated, it gives CASSLGDREGEKLFF.

The chain is built from TRBV29-1 and TRBJ1-3; 7 nucleotides match TRBD1. The CDR3 loop spans 15 amino acids. Unmatched junction bases numbered 8, after V lost 4 bases and J lost 2 bases. The V gene's germline CDR1 is SQVTM and CDR2 ANQGSEA. DNA of the CDR3: TGCAGCGTTGGGGACGGGACAGTTACTGGAAACACCATATATTTT. Translating gives CSVGDGTVTGNTIYF.

The chain uses TRBV5-1 and TRBJ2-7; a weak D match, TRBD2 (5 bases). V was pared by 4 bases and J by 0 bases, with 14 bases between. The CDR3 has 15 amino acids. Per the germline V gene, CDR1 is SGHRS and CDR2 is YFSETQ. The CDR3, as DNA: TGCGCCAGCAGCCCTCAAGAGGGCTTCTCCTACGAGCAGTACTTC. Translated, it gives CASSPQEGFSYEQYF.

The rearrangement links TRBV15 to TRBJ1-2, with D possibly being TRBD1 (6 bases). With 1 base removed from V and 6 bases from J, the gap between germline ends came to 15 bases. CDR1 and CDR2 (germline): LNHNV, YYDKDF (reference sequence). The CDR3 has 15 residues. CDR3 amino acids: CATSRGGGGADGYTF. CDR3 coding DNA: TGTGCCACCAGCAGAGGGGGCGGGGGGGCGGATGGCTACACCTTC.

This rearrangement joins TRBV6-4 to TRBJ2-3; D is unclear. The CDR3 is made up of 14 amino acids. Trimming removed 7 bases at V and 1 base at J, with 12 bases between. CDR1 MRHNA and CDR2 SNTAGT come from the germline V gene. The CDR3 region has the DNA TGTGCCAGCAAACTCAAACTCCGCACAGATACGCAGTATTTT. Translated: CASKLKLRTDTQYF.

The chain has TRBV5-1 and TRBJ1-1; maybe TRBD1 (6 bases). Germline CDR1 SGHRS, CDR2 YFSETQ. Trimming pared 0 bases from V and 7 bases from J, leaving 19 bases between. This CDR3 is 16 amino acids long. CDR3 amino acids: CASSLAAIGGMSEAFF. For the CDR3, the DNA is TGCGCCAGCAGCTTGGCTGCGATAGGGGGAATGAGTGAAGCTTTCTTT.

The chain recombines TRBV10-2 with TRBJ1-1, with TRBD1 matching over 8 bases. CDR1 and CDR2 (germline): WSHSY, SAAADI. With 4 bases clipped from V and 5 bases from J, the junction kept 0 bases outside the gene matches. There are 12 residues in the CDR3. CDR3 sequence: CASSGTGTEAFF. As DNA, the CDR3 is TGCGCCAGCAGTGGGACAGGGACTGAAGCTTTCTTT.

The V and J genes are TRBV28 and TRBJ2-1, with TRBD1 identical over 12 bases. V dropped 4 bases and J dropped 13; count of bases not matched to a gene: 11. The CDR3 covers 15 residues. Germline values: CDR1 MDHEN, CDR2 SYDVKM. CDR3 loop: CASSSRDRGRRSQFF. The CDR3 DNA is TGTGCCAGCAGTTCCCGGGACAGGGGGCGCCGCTCTCAGTTCTTC.

The V gene is TRBV7-3, the J gene TRBJ2-1; 12 positions agree with TRBD2. Germline trimming cut 2 bases from V and 8 bases from J; bases unmatched to any gene: 4. CDR3 size: 15 residues. Germline-derived CDR1 and CDR2 are SGHTA and FQGTGA. CDR3 sequence: CASSLLAGGLDEQFF. CDR3 DNA sequence: TGTGCCAGCAGCTTACTAGCGGGGGGGCTCGATGAGCAGTTCTTC.

The rearrangement joins TRBV14 to TRBJ2-7; D uncertain. Germline V gives CDR1 SGHDN, CDR2 FVKESK. CDR3 length: 11 amino acids. V dropped 3 bases and J dropped 8 bases, with 8 bases sitting between them. CDR3 in amino acids: CASSQNRKQYF. The CDR3, as DNA: TGTGCCAGCAGCCAGAACAGAAAGCAGTACTTC. Complete variable domain (other parts from reference TRBV14 and TRBJ2-7): EAGVTQFPSHSVIEKGQTVTLRCDPISGHDNLYWYRRVMGKEIKFLLHFVKESKQDESGMPNNRFLAERTGGTYSTLKVQPAELEDSGVYFCASSQNRKQYFGPGTRLTVT.

This clone has just a few counts. The chain joins TRBV6-5 to TRBJ2-7; D remains ambiguous. The germline V gene has CDR1 MNHEY and CDR2 SVGAGI. V was cut by 7 bases and J by 3 bases, with 4 bases left in between. This CDR3 is built from 10 residues. CDR3 in amino acids: CASTHYEQYF. The CDR3 DNA is TGTGCCAGCACCCACTACGAGCAGTACTTC.

This chain links TRBV25-1 with TRBJ2-5; D is perhaps TRBD1 (6 bases). The germline V gene encodes CDR1 MGHDK and CDR2 SYGVNS. The CDR3 length is 16 residues. Trimming took 3 bases from V and 6 from J, leaving 20 bases between them. The CDR3 DNA follows: TGTGCCAGCAGTGATCGCCCCAGGTCAGGGGAGAAGACCCAGTACTTC. As protein: CASSDRPRSGEKTQYF.

This clone was detected only once. The CDR3 region is CASSYWTGAYEQYF. DNA of the CDR3: TGTGCCAGCAGTTACTGGACAGGGGCCTACGAGCAGTACTTC. The chain has TRBV6-6 and TRBJ2-7, with TRBD1 identical over 9 bases. Germline V gene lookup returns CDR1 MNHNY and CDR2 SVGAGI (reference sequence). Losses at the gene ends were 1 base for V and 2 bases for J; bases not matched to a gene: 0. The CDR3 length is 14 residues.

The chain employs TRBV7-2 and TRBJ2-3, with D possibly matching TRBD2 (6 bases). Trimming cost V 7 bases and J 6 bases, with 11 bases left between them. The CDR3 is made up of 12 amino acids. CDR1 and CDR2 from the germline V gene are SGHTA and FQGNSA. CDR3 sequence reads: CASITGGDTQYF. The CDR3 DNA sequence: TGTGCCAGCATCACCGGAGGGGATACGCAGTATTTT.

The chain is built from TRBV2 and TRBJ2-5; no clear D gene. The assigned J gene may be wrong: the sequence end matches TRBJ2-7 better. The germline V gene encodes CDR1 SNHLY and CDR2 FYNNEI. This CDR3 comprises 12 residues. The CDR3 DNA is TGTGCCAGCATCCGCCAAGCCTACGAGCAGTACTTC. Amino acid sequence: CASIRQAYEQYF.

The rearrangement links TRBV10-3 to TRBJ1-1; 7 nucleotides line up with TRBD1. The CDR3 is made up of 15 amino acids. Per the germline V gene, CDR1 is ENHRY and CDR2 is SYGVKD. V lost 2 bases to trimming and J lost 2 bases; unmatched junction nucleotides: 5. The CDR3 DNA reads as TGTGCCATCAGTGAGGACAGGGAGATAAACACTGAAGCTTTCTTT. Protein: CAISEDREINTEAFF.

The CDR3 region is CASSDRTGFTDTQYF. CDR3 DNA: TGTGCCAGCTCAGATAGGACAGGGTTTACAGATACGCAGTATTTT. The rearrangement joins TRBV18 to TRBJ2-3, with 8 bases that match TRBD1. Per germline, CDR1 KGHSH and CDR2 LQKENI. The trim removed 5 bases at V and 3 bases at J, leaving 7 bases unmatched. This CDR3 spans 15 amino acids.

This chain links TRBV7-2 with TRBJ1-1; 9 bases line up with TRBD1. The CDR3 is 15 residues long. Looked up from germline, CDR1 is SGHTA and CDR2 is FQGNSA. V shed 1 base, J shed 0 bases, and the junction held 0 bases outside the gene matches. The CDR3 loop reads CASSLGQGVNTEAFF. The CDR3 region has the DNA TGTGCCAGCAGCTTAGGACAGGGGGTGAACACTGAAGCTTTCTTT.

There are a few counts of this clone. V gene TRBV5-6 combines with J gene TRBJ1-4, with 9 bases identical to TRBD1. The CDR3 extends over 14 amino acids. The germline CDR1 and CDR2 sequences are SGHDT and YYEEEE. With V trimmed by 5 bases and J by 6 bases, 5 bases remained unmatched. The CDR3 coding sequence is TGTGCCAGCAGGTCTACAGGGGGCGATGAAAAACTGTTTTTT. It translates to CASRSTGGDEKLFF.

As for this clone: Given a much more abundant clone one base away, this may be a read error. The chain has TRBV4-2 and TRBJ1-2; 7 nucleotides line up with TRBD1. Germline assignment: CDR1 LGHNA and CDR2 YNFKEQ. The V segment lost 0 bases and the J segment 5 bases; nucleotides outside the gene matches: 6. The CDR3 has 15 residues. CDR3 sequence (DNA): TGTGCCAGCAGCCAAGATCCCAGGGGGAGGTATGGCTACACCTTC. Amino acids: CASSQDPRGRYGYTF.

This chain links TRBV4-1 with TRBJ2-1, with 11 bases aligning to TRBD2. CDR1 is MGHRA and CDR2 is YSYEKL in the germline V gene. Trimming at V came to 3 bases and at J to 7 bases, leaving 5 bases not matched to a gene. CDR3 length equals 15 residues. CDR3: CASSQLAGGSNEQFF. The CDR3 coding sequence is TGCGCCAGCAGCCAGCTAGCGGGGGGTAGTAATGAGCAGTTCTTC.

The chain couples TRBV2 to TRBJ2-3, with D perhaps TRBD2 (6 bases). Germline V gene sequence: CDR1 SNHLY, CDR2 FYNNEI. This CDR3 comprises 14 residues. V lost 7 bases and J 0 bases, leaving 11 bases between the germline ends. The CDR3 region has the DNA TGTGCCAGCACCCTCGGGACTAGCACAGATACGCAGTATTTT. This codes for CASTLGTSTDTQYF.

The chain is built from TRBV7-2 and TRBJ1-3; TRBD1 agrees at 7 bases. Germline V gives CDR1 SGHTA, CDR2 FQGNSA. This CDR3 contains 16 residues. V dropped 6 bases and J dropped 0; count of bases not matched to a gene: 8. The CDR3 loop reads CASRITGAGSGNTIYF. As DNA, the CDR3 is TGTGCCAGCAGAATAACAGGGGCTGGCTCTGGAAACACCATATATTTT.

The J gene is TRBJ2-1, the V gene TRBV29-1, with 12 bases fitting TRBD2. The V gene's germline CDR1 is SQVTM and CDR2 ANQGSEA. The CDR3 is made up of 14 amino acids. The ends lost 6 bases at V and 4 bases at J; junction bases unmatched: 4. The CDR3, as DNA: TGCAGCGTGGAACTAGCGGGGGGATACAATGAGCAGTTCTTC. Translated: CSVELAGGYNEQFF.

As regards this clone: Its ends do not fully match the called genes, so a read error is possible. V usage is TRBV30 and J usage is TRBJ2-5, with D unclear. The CDR3 contains 13 residues. The germline CDR1 and CDR2 sequences are GTSNPN and SVGIG (reference sequence). CDR3 DNA sequence: TGTGCTTGGAGTGACAACACCCAAGAGACCCAGTACTTC. As protein: CAWSDNTQETQYF.

The chain joins TRBV29-1 to TRBJ2-7; 13 bases are a match to TRBD2. Trimming at V came to 6 bases and at J to 0 bases, leaving 8 bases not matched to a gene. The CDR3 is 16 amino acids. Looked up from germline, CDR1 is SQVTM and CDR2 is ANQGSEA. CDR3 coding DNA: TGCAGCGTCCTGACTAGCGGGGGGACCAGCTCCTACGAGCAGTACTTC. Translated: CSVLTSGGTSSYEQYF.